What follows describes a single TCR beta chain. This sample stems from a study of tissue T cells after allogeneic stem cell transplantation. Germline trimming cut 5 bases from V and 5 bases from J; bases unmatched to any gene: 8. The CDR3 contains 17 residues. In germline, CDR1 is SGHVS, CDR2 FQNEAQ. Sequencing used immunoSEQ multiplex PCR; TCRdb keeps in-frame clones, though not all of them. This table has 8,500 to 10,000 clones, roughly three fifths appearing once. The sequence was collected from a female donor over 55 with lung cancer. Specimen: tissue from the jejunum, collected at autopsy. The chain joins TRBV7-8 to TRBJ2-5; 16 bases agree with TRBD2. The DNA for the CDR3 is TGTGCCAGCAGCATGGGACTAGCGGGAGGGCCGGGTGAGACCCAGTACTTC. It is translated as CASSMGLAGGPGETQYF.